This T cell receptor beta chain was found in a study of blood T cell repertoires in COVID-19. Sequenced by immunoSEQ multiplex PCR; TCRdb stores in-frame clones only, minus some. The sample lists tens of thousands of clones, around 84% seen once, with about 15% in the top ten. There are 15 residues in the CDR3. Germline V gene data show CDR1 as SEHNR and CDR2 as FQNEAQ (reference sequence). Unmatched junction bases numbered 10, after V lost 5 bases and J lost 6 bases. This TCR derives from a man between 70 and 80 years old with acute or convalescent COVID-19. What was sequenced was peripheral blood. This sequence joins TRBV7-9 and TRBJ2-7; 10 nucleotides align to TRBD1. Here the CDR3 DNA reads TGTGCCAGCAGCCGCAGCCGGGACAGGGGCGGCGAGCAGTACGTC. Its translation: CASSRSRDRGGEQYV.